This paragraph reports one TCR beta chain. The CDR3 extends over 15 amino acids. The germline V gene has CDR1 SGHNT and CDR2 YYREEE (reference sequence). Trimming cost V 4 bases and J 0 bases, with 13 bases left between them. This sample stems from a study of blood T cell repertoires in COVID-19. Study in general: The study drew acute and convalescent COVID-19 samples from the United States, Italy and Spain. The cDNA or gDNA used as material had been derived from T cells, B-cell-depleted T cells, or PBMCs.

In the authors' methods: By means of reference gene primer amplification, nucleated cell counts were estimated. Produced via immunoSEQ multiplex PCR; TCRdb's table is partial and in-frame only. V and J calls and clone size are copied from that table; D and trimming were computed from the DNA. There are about 400,000 clones in the sample; around 90% occur only once, and around 3% lies in the top ten. The chain combines TRBV5-4 with TRBJ1-2; D remains unclear. This sequence was found in a human donor in a cohort sampled during active COVID-19. Source material: peripheral blood. The chain's CDR3 is CASSLPAAPNYGYTF. As DNA, the CDR3 is TGTGCCAGCAGCCTGCCCGCGGCCCCTAACTATGGCTACACCTTC. Drawing the rest from reference TRBV5-4 and TRBJ1-2, the complete variable domain is ETGVTQSPTHLIKTRGQQVTLRCSSQSGHNTVSWYQQALGQGPQFIFQYYREEENGRGNFPPRFSGLQFPNYSSELNVNALELDDSALYLCASSLPAAPNYGYTFGSGTRLTVV.